This T cell receptor beta chain emerged from a study of cytomegalovirus exposure and HLA in healthy donors. It was with 60 Vbeta and 13 Jbeta primers that the PCR ran. Profiled with immunoSEQ multiplex PCR; TCRdb holds only in-frame clones, not every one. The sample has some 190,000 clones, approximately 80% seen once. Concerning this clone: What it binds is unknown.

General observations from the study: For TCR beta chains, V- and J-gene trimming was later linked to a missense DCLRE1C variant.

V lost 11 bases to trimming and J lost 1 base; unmatched junction nucleotides: 12. This CDR3 has 17 amino acids. Germline V gene sequence: CDR1 SNHLY, CDR2 FYNNEI. The sequence derives from a girl aged 5-17 years in good health and CMV-seropositive. The V gene is TRBV2, the J gene TRBJ2-2, with 11 bases matching TRBD2. Sequenced: PBMCs. CDR3 nucleotide sequence: TGTGCCGGGCATCCTCCGGGACTAGCGGTGAACACCGGGGAGCTGTTTTTT. This gives the protein CAGHPPGLAVNTGELFF.